This T cell receptor (beta chain) was identified in a study of cytomegalovirus exposure and HLA in healthy donors. The germline V gene encodes CDR1 MNHEY and CDR2 SMNVEV (reference sequence). V gave up 6 bases and J gave up 2 bases; unmatched junction bases: 10. This CDR3 is built from 15 residues. Both 60 Vbeta primers and 13 Jbeta primers went into the PCR. TCRdb's copy holds only in-frame clones and misses some; the assay was immunoSEQ multiplex PCR. The profile shows 100,000 or so clones, approximately 85% of them singletons. This clone was seen a single time. Its antigen remains unidentified. General study results and limits: Available immune exposure information covered CMV serostatus only. Owing to their indistinguishability, certain V segments, notably TRBV6-2 and TRBV6-3, were excluded. Specific recognition of CMV antigens was confirmed in vitro for a few chains (all CMV-associated). In a later analysis, 15,000 to 20,000 TCR beta sequences were associated with HLA alleles at 0.05 false discovery rate.

Sequenced input: PBMCs. This TCR was recovered from a man in his thirties or forties in good health and CMV-seronegative. The chain links TRBV27 to TRBJ2-7, with TRBD1 matching over 7 bases. The CDR3 loop is CASRAPGTAAYEQYF. The CDR3 nucleotides read TGTGCCAGCAGAGCCCCCGGGACAGCTGCCTACGAGCAGTACTTC.